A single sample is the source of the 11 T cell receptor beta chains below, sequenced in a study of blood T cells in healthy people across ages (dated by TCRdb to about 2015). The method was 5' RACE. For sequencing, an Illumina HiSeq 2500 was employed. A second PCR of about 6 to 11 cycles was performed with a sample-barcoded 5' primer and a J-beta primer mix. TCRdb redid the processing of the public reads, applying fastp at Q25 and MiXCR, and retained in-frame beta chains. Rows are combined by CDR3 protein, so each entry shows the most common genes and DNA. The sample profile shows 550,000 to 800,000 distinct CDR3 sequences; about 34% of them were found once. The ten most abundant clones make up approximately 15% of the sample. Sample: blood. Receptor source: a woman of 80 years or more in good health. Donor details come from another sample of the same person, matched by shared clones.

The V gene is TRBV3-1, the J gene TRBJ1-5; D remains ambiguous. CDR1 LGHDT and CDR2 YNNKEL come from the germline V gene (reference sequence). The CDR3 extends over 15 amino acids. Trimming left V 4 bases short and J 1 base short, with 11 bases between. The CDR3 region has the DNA TGTGCCAGCAGCCCCTCGAGGGTGAGCAATCAGCCCCAGCATTTT. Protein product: CASSPSRVSNQPQHF.

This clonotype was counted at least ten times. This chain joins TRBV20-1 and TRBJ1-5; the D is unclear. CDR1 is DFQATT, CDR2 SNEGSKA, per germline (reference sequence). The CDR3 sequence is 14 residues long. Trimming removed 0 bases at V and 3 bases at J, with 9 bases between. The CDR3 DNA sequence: TGCAGTGCTAGAGATCGTACACCCAATCAGCCCCAGCATTTT. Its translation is CSARDRTPNQPQHF.

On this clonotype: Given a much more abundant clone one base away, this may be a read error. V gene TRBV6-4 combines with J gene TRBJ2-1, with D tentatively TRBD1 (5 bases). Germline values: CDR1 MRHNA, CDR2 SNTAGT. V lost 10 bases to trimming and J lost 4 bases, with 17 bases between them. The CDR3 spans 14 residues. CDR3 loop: CANSPRVEYNEQFF. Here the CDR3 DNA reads TGTGCCAACTCCCCCAGGGTGGAATACAATGAGCAGTTCTTC.

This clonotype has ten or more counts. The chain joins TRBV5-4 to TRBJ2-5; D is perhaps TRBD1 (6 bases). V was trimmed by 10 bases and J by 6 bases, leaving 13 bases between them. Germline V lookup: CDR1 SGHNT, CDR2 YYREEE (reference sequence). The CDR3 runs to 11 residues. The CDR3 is CAAVGAQTQYF. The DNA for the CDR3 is TGTGCCGCGGTGGGGGCACAGACCCAGTACTTC. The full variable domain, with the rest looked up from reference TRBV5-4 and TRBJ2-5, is ETGVTQSPTHLIKTRGQQVTLRCSSQSGHNTVSWYQQALGQGPQFIFQYYREEENGRGNFPPRFSGLQFPNYSSELNVNALELDDSALYLCAAVGAQTQYFGPGTRLLVL.

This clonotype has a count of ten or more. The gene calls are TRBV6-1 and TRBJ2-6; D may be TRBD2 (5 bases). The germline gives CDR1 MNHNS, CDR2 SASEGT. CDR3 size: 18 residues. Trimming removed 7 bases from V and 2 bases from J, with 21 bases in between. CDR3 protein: CASKNRGEHVAGANVLTF. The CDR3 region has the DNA TGTGCCAGCAAGAACCGGGGAGAGCACGTAGCTGGGGCCAACGTCCTGACTTTC.

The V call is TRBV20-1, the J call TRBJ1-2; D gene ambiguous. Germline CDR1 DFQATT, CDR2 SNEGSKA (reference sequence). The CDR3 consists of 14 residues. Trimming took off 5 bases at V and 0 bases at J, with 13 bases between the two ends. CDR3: CSAPMGYPNYGYTF. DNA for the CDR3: TGCAGTGCTCCTATGGGCTACCCTAACTATGGCTACACCTTC.

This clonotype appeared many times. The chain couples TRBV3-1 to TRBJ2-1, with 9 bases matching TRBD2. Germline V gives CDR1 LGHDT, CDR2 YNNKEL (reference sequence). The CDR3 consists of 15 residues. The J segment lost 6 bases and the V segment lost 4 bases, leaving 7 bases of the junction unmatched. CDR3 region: CASSRLAGHLNEQFF. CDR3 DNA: TGTGCCAGCAGCCGTCTAGCGGGGCACCTCAATGAGCAGTTCTTC.

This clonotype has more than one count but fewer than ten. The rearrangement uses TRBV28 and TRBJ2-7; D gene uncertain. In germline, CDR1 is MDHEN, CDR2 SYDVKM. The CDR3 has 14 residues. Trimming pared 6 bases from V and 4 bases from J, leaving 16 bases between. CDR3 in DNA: TGTGCCAGCAGCCCCGGGCCGAGACCTTACGAGCAGTACTTC. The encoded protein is CASSPGPRPYEQYF.

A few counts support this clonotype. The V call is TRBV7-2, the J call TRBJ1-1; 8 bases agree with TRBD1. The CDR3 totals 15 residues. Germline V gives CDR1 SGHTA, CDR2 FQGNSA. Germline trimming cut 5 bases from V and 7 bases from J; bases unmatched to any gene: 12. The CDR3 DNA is TGTGCCAGCAGCCCCGGGGCTAGAGGACAGGGTGAAGCTTTCTTT. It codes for CASSPGARGQGEAFF.

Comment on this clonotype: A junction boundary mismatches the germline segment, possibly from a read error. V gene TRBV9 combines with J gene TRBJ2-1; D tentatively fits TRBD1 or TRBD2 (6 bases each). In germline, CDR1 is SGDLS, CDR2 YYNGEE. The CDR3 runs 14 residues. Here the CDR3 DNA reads TGTGCCGGCAGCGTAGCCGGGGGCAGAAATGAGCAGTTCTTC. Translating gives CAGSVAGGRNEQFF.

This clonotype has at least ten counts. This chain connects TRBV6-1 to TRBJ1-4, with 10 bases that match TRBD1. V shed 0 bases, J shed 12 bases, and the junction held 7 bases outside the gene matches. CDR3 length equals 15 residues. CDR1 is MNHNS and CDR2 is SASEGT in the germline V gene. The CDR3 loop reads CASSEAGDRGRELFF. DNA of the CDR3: TGTGCCAGCAGTGAAGCCGGAGACAGGGGGCGTGAACTGTTTTTT.